The 11 T cell receptor beta chains given below trace back to one sample, sequenced in a study of cytomegalovirus exposure and HLA in healthy donors. The PCR made use of 60 Vbeta and 13 Jbeta primers. Some clones are missing from TCRdb's copy, which holds only in-frame ones; the method was immunoSEQ multiplex PCR. The profile covers about 89,000 clones, with roughly 85% appearing a single time and 7.4% taken by the ten largest. The sequenced material came from PBMCs. The receptors shown here come from a man in his forties in good health and CMV-seropositive.

This chain links TRBV27 with TRBJ2-2, with D perhaps matching TRBD2 (5 bases). V was pared by 1 base and J by 0 bases, with 6 bases between. CDR3 size: 15 residues. Germline CDR1 MNHEY, CDR2 SMNVEV (reference sequence). CDR3 nucleotide sequence: TGTGCCAGCAGTTTATTCGGGACGAACACCGGGGAGCTGTTTTTT. It yields the protein CASSLFGTNTGELFF.

The V and J genes are TRBV4-2 and TRBJ2-7; TRBD2 matches 7 bases. The V segment lost 0 bases and the J segment 2 bases; nucleotides outside the gene matches: 7. CDR3 length: 16 residues. CDR1 is LGHNA and CDR2 is YNFKEQ in the germline V gene. The CDR3 is CASSQDQGGGTYEQYF. The CDR3 DNA reads as TGTGCCAGCAGCCAAGATCAAGGCGGGGGTACCTACGAGCAGTACTTC.

The CDR3 loop reads CASSFDNYNEQFF. The DNA of the CDR3 is TGTGCCAGCAGCTTTGACAACTACAATGAGCAGTTCTTC. This chain links TRBV5-6 with TRBJ2-1; D ambiguous. The CDR3 covers 13 residues. Germline V gene data show CDR1 as SGHDT and CDR2 as YYEEEE. The V end was cut by 2 bases, the J end by 3 bases, with 6 bases between.

CDR3 protein: CASSQKDYYNEQFF. Written as DNA, the CDR3 is TGTGCCAGCAGCCAAAAAGACTACTACAATGAGCAGTTCTTC. The chain joins TRBV14 to TRBJ2-1; a possible D gene is TRBD2 (5 bases). Germline CDR1 is SGHDN and CDR2 is FVKESK. V lost 2 bases to trimming and J lost 3 bases, with 8 bases between them. The CDR3 spans 14 residues.

The rearrangement uses TRBV5-4 and TRBJ2-5; TRBD1 is a possible D gene (6 bases). Trimming stripped 3 bases from V and 5 bases from J, with 8 bases between. The germline CDR1 and CDR2 sequences are SGHNT and YYREEE (reference sequence). The CDR3 covers 12 residues. The CDR3: CASSWTDETQYF. CDR3 sequence (DNA): TGTGCCAGCAGCTGGACAGACGAGACCCAGTACTTC.

V is TRBV5-1 and J is TRBJ1-4, with D unclear. Between the trimmed V and J ends, which lost 5 bases and 1 base, there was a span of 9 bases. The CDR3 sequence is 14 residues long. CDR1 and CDR2 (germline): SGHRS, YFSETQ. CDR3 bases: TGCGCCAGCAGTCGGGCGGGAACTAATGAAAAACTGTTTTTT. Protein: CASSRAGTNEKLFF.

As concerns this clone: This probably arose from a read error, given a far larger clone one base away. Without the conserved terminal phenylalanine or tryptophan, this CDR3 likely stems from a read error. V usage is TRBV11-3 and J usage is TRBJ1-6; the match to TRBD1 covers 8 bases. CDR1 is SGHNT, CDR2 YENEEA, per germline. This CDR3 contains 14 residues. V shed 5 bases, J shed 7 bases, and the junction held 4 bases outside the gene matches. CDR3 in amino acids: CASSRTGLNSPLHL. The CDR3 DNA reads as TGTGCCAGCAGCCGGACAGGGCTCAATTCACCCCTCCACCTT.

The J gene is TRBJ2-1, the V gene TRBV28, with D uncertain. Trimming cost V 3 bases and J 7 bases, with 22 bases left between them. CDR1 is MDHEN and CDR2 is SYDVKM in the germline V gene. CDR3 length equals 17 residues. The CDR3 coding sequence is TGTGCCAGCAGTTTTGGGCGTAGTGTCTTTAATGGGAATGAGCAGTTCTTC. This gives the protein CASSFGRSVFNGNEQFF. Combining the CDR3 with reference TRBV28 and TRBJ2-1 gives the whole variable domain DVKVTQSSRYLVKRTGEKVFLECVQDMDHENMFWYRQDPGLGLRLIYFSYDVKMKEKGDIPEGYSVSREKKERFSLILESASTNQTSMYLCASSFGRSVFNGNEQFFGPGTRLTVL.

This clone showed up just a few times. The V gene is TRBV5-4, the J gene TRBJ1-3; D call uncertain. CDR1 and CDR2 from the germline V gene are SGHNT and YYREEE (reference sequence). The CDR3 runs to 15 residues. Trimming removed 0 bases from V and 0 bases from J, with 7 bases in between. The DNA of the CDR3 is TGTGCCAGCAGCTTGGACAAACACTCTGGAAACACCATATATTTT. Translating it yields CASSLDKHSGNTIYF.

As DNA, the CDR3 is TGTGCCAGCAGCAAGGACTTTGGGGGGGAGCTGTTTTTT. Amino acid sequence: CASSKDFGGELFF. The gene calls are TRBV6-1 and TRBJ2-2, with a tentative D call TRBD2 (5 bases). The CDR3 spans 13 residues. V was clipped by 6 bases and J by 8 bases, with 13 bases between them. Germline CDR1 is MNHNS and CDR2 is SASEGT.

V usage is TRBV2 and J usage is TRBJ2-7; 12 bases fit TRBD2. V trimming: 1 base; J trimming: 6 bases; junction bases outside the gene matches: 7. The germline gives CDR1 SNHLY, CDR2 FYNNEI. The CDR3 is 16 residues long. The CDR3 region is CASSEGLAGGPSEQYF. For the CDR3, the DNA is TGTGCCAGCAGTGAAGGGCTAGCGGGGGGGCCCAGCGAGCAGTACTTC.